This TCR beta chain came from a study of cytomegalovirus exposure and HLA in healthy donors (dated by TCRdb to between 2016 and 2019). Background for the entire study: An earlier analysis of 587 of the donors reported approximately 300 Gb of sequence data and about 120 million unique TCR beta sequences obtained from about 179 million T cells. Among the roughly 400 genotyped donors, around 81% belonged to the genetic ancestry cluster associated with self-reported Caucasian donors. Both class I and class II loci were covered by HLA typing, at four-digit resolution. Four to six DR-DQ haplotypes were handled as single units for association and clustering, since linkage in the cohort was strong. To predict cytomegalovirus infection status, the study brought together high-throughput TCR immunosequencing, statistical association of individual TCRs with disease status, and machine learning. Roughly 300 gigabases of sequencing data and roughly 80 million unique TCR sequences made up an early release that covered approximately 620 HLA-typed donors. Donor age, sex, ethnicity and CMV serostatus were compiled together with the repertoire data. The study aimed to test whether cataloging public T cell receptors could reveal signatures of past pathogen exposure. All discovery cohort repertoires had been generated using a single sequencing platform. Using immunosequencing, the study profiled T cell repertoires from roughly 650 subjects and related those repertoires to cytomegalovirus serostatus. Besides the first cohort of approximately 710 subjects, a separate validation cohort made up of roughly 120 different subjects was used. The number of typed donors differed by locus: roughly 620-630 for A, B, C, DRB1 and DQB1; 500 to 550 for DQA1; approximately 610 for DPA1; and 450 to 480 for DPB1. To decide whether each TCR beta V gene segment behaved as functional or pseudogenic, an earlier analysis of approximately 590 of the donors relied on high-throughput TCR beta sequencing. In the later analysis, no new phenotypic data were used to find candidate immune exposures; instead, reliance was placed on TCR beta sequences and their occurrence across donors. Across 300 to 500 genotyped donors of the cohort, an average of roughly 230,000 unique TCR beta nucleotide sequences per donor were sequenced, and roughly 20% of those sequences were non-productive. In a later analysis, previously published TCR beta repertoires from about 640 donors were re-analyzed and high-resolution HLA genotyping was added so that TCR occurrence patterns could be studied. A later genetic analysis used genome-wide SNP genotypes for about 65% of the roughly 670 donors, treating that subset as a discovery cohort. Beyond this particular receptor, the publication reports: The 87-base-pair reads could not distinguish some IMGT-functional V segments, including TRBV6-2 and TRBV6-3, so those segments were excluded. It was suggested by the authors that the approach could potentially be generalized to other disease states and immunological phenotypes. Because HLA typing was unavailable for some donors at each locus, only the typed subset was used in association tests. Most TCR sequences were seen in very few donors, while some public TCRs were found in many individuals. A group of highly shared sequence variants was considered likely to be a technical artifact of the sequencing pipeline. A later analysis found that TCR association rates varied across HLA loci, with DRB1 alleles showing the most associated TCRs and HLA-C alleles the fewest. A later genetic analysis associated a missense DCLRE1C variant with V-gene and J-gene trimming of TCR beta chains, and an independent cohort replicated the association. The classifier was reported to diagnose cytomegalovirus status with high specificity and sensitivity in both the original and validation cohorts. For the cohort, immune exposure information was limited to CMV serostatus. In an earlier analysis of approximately 600 of the donors, most TCR beta V segments were observed in productive rearrangements about 90% or about 30% of the time, broadly matching IMGT annotations. In the study, approximately 160 TCR beta chains were listed as associated with cytomegalovirus. Sequencing depth was assumed to be roughly uniform across donors in the presence/absence analyses, though that assumption may not hold. At a false discovery rate of 0.05, a later analysis linked 15,000 to 20,000 TCR beta sequences to specific HLA alleles. Strong co-occurrence of HLA alleles, especially DR and DQ, made assigning TCR associations to individual alleles difficult. A further reported finding was that TCR beta sequences accurately predicted the HLA-A and HLA-B alleles for most subjects in the first cohort. Correlated functional status among segregating V segments might reflect linkage disequilibrium, but an unknown experimental factor could not be ruled out. In this cohort, only TCR beta chains were sequenced, and detectable features were limited by the absence of alpha or paired-chain data. According to a later genetic analysis, donors in an Asian-associated ancestry cluster had fewer N-insertions in productive TCRs than the approximately 650-donor mean. In vitro tests confirmed that a few of the cytomegalovirus-associated TCR beta chains recognize cytomegalovirus antigens. A later analysis found that most CMV-associated TCR beta chains appeared HLA-restricted, with HLA associations seemingly driven largely by CMV exposure. Roughly 15 rarely observed V segments, including chromosome 9 orphons, were excluded from the earlier analysis of approximately 500 of the donors because counts were too low. In a later analysis, HLA-associated TCR beta chains showed more clonal expansion and lower generation probabilities than non-associated chains that were equally common. In a later analysis, several top co-occurrence clusters were reported to appear linked to parvovirus B19, influenza, CMV and Epstein-Barr virus.

The germline V gene encodes CDR1 SGHRS and CDR2 YFSETQ. V and J lose 4 bases and 5 bases, and a span of 18 bases separates them. Taken from cysteine to phenylalanine, the CDR3 has 15 residues. Here the CDR3 DNA is all that survives: 45 bases in frame from base 1. Library preparation employed the immunoSEQ multiplex PCR assay. For the multiplex PCR, a mixture combining 60 forward primers for TCR Vbeta segments and 13 reverse primers for TCR Jbeta segments was used. The CDR3 region of rearranged TCR beta genes was amplified from genomic DNA by a multiplex PCR assay. The Illumina HiSeq System was used to sequence the amplified TCR beta libraries as 87-base-pair reads. The study's processing was this. A later analysis tallied 75 million to 95 million unique TCR beta chains across the 600 to 700 repertoires, and some 10 million of those chains were shared by two or more donors. Raw reads were error-corrected and collapsed into unique sequences with a nearest-neighbor algorithm that merged closely related sequences to remove PCR and sequencing errors. V, D and J gene segments were assigned by aligning CDR3 sequences to IMGT reference sequences. For a sequence to be retained, a match of at least six nucleotides was required to both a V gene segment and a J gene segment. A rearrangement counted as productive if the CDR3 had no stop codons and remained in frame with V and J, and every other rearrangement counted as non-productive. CDR3 was defined according to IMGT convention as the region running from the second conserved V-encoded cysteine to the conserved J-encoded phenylalanine. The earlier analysis of about 590 of the donors excluded sequences that lacked an unambiguous match to a single V gene segment. An earlier analysis of some 500 of the donors classified V segments as functional when productive rearrangements were above 56.7% and as segregating when the standard deviation between donors was above 5%. A statistical classification framework was built to diagnose cytomegalovirus status from the catalog of TCR beta chain sequences. In a later analysis, TCR nucleotide sequences were compared against IMGT/GENE-DB human TR gene sequences so that V and J genes could be assigned. Using the TCRdist pipeline, a later analysis assigned CDR3 sequences along with most-parsimonious VDJ recombination scenarios. In a later analysis, each TCR beta chain was defined by its CDR3 amino acid sequence together with its V-gene family, and reads lacking a unique V-gene family were excluded. A later analysis removed 600 or so highly shared, low-generation-probability nucleotide sequences to deal with suspected cross-contamination and a sequencing artifact. In a later analysis, a clonal expansion index for each public chain was calculated from normalized within-repertoire ranks of inferred template counts. Generation probabilities in a later analysis came from a VDJ recombination model fitted to out-of-frame rearrangements, and those results were checked against IGoR. A later analysis scored TCR-TCR, TCR-HLA and TCR-CMV co-occurrence with hypergeometric tests, applying a repertoire-size bias correction to TCR pairs. A later analysis estimated false discovery rates by permuting HLA or CMV assignments 20 times. In a later analysis, co-occurring TCRs were grouped using DBSCAN, with TCRdist sequence similarity added in when clustering inside HLA-allele-positive subsets. Repertoires with fewer than 30,000 or more than 120,000 public chains were left out of co-occurrence clustering, as were four to six repertoires with anomalous nucleotide sharing. TCRdb provides this immuneACCESS table in a form limited to in-frame rearrangements. Some clones are lacking; in checked studies, under half of them reflect an unresolved V gene, and why the rest are absent is not known. V and J calls and clone size come straight from that table; D and trimming were deduced from the DNA. The table for this sample lists 110,000 to 150,000 clones; about 72% of them were counted only once. The top ten clonotypes cover around 4.2% of the sample.

Regarding this clone: This receptor's antigen is unknown. No much larger clonotype is one base removed from it; base qualities were not supplied.

The cohort was made up of 500 to 800 healthy bone marrow donors. All cohort members were sampled while nominally healthy, although unrecorded immune exposures were likely present. The donor tested CMV seronegative, placing the donor among the 350 or so seronegative members of the cohort. A peripheral blood sample was provided by each donor, and peripheral blood mononuclear cells were used for TCR beta sequencing. The Qiagen DNeasy Blood Extraction Kit was used to extract genomic DNA from the blood cell samples. The V and J segments used are TRBV5-1 and TRBJ1-1; the D gene cannot be resolved reliably. This receptor was obtained from a man aged 55 to 70 in good health and CMV-seronegative. Sequences were obtained from PBMCs. In nucleotide form, the sequence is TGCGCCAGCAGCCCGGAGGCGGATCGAGGAACTGAAGCTTTCTTT. Its protein reads: CASSPEADRGTEAFF.